The rows below give T cell receptor beta chains drawn from one sample of a study of cytomegalovirus exposure and HLA in healthy donors. TCRdb keeps only in-frame clones here, not all; method: immunoSEQ multiplex PCR. The sample includes about 170,000 clones, roughly 80% of them seen just once. Sequenced sample: PBMCs. Receptors were obtained from a woman between 18 and 29 years old in good health and CMV-seronegative. CDR3s include the opening cysteine and the closing phenylalanine or tryptophan. D genes are given only for firm matches. For some rows the clone size is stated as once, few or many, or as a class when expanded; others skip it.

size: once; D: TRBD2; J: TRBJ2-7; V: TRBV25-1; DNA: TGTGCCAGCACAGGTAGCGGGAGTTTCGACGAGCAGTACTTC; CDR3: CASTGSGSFDEQYF
size: -; D: -; J: TRBJ1-2; V: TRBV29-1; DNA: TGCAGCTTCGGGGGGGTATGGGGCTACACCTTC; CDR3: CSFGGVWGYTF
size: -; D: -; J: TRBJ1-1; V: TRBV29-1; DNA: TGCAGCGTCCCCGGACTGCGTATGGATGAAGCTTTCTTT; CDR3: CSVPGLRMDEAFF
size: -; D: -; J: TRBJ2-3; V: TRBV5-5; DNA: TGTGCCAGCAGCTTACCACGGGTCTTGAGCACAGATACGCAGTATTTT; CDR3: CASSLPRVLSTDTQYF
size: -; D: -; J: TRBJ2-6; V: TRBV6-4; DNA: TGTGCCAGCAGTGAAAATTCCCGCTCTGGGGCCAACGTCCTGACTTTC; CDR3: CASSENSRSGANVLTF
size: few; D: -; J: TRBJ1-2; V: TRBV6-4; DNA: TGTGCCAGCAGTGTTGGGGGGGGCTACACCTTC; CDR3: CASSVGGGYTF
size: few; D: TRBD1; J: TRBJ1-3; V: TRBV30; DNA: TGTGCCTGGAGAAGACAGGGAGCGGACACCATATATTTT; CDR3: CAWRRQGADTIYF
size: -; D: -; J: TRBJ2-5; V: TRBV10-3; DNA: TGTGCCATCAGACAGGGCGAGGAGCAGTACTTC; CDR3: CAIRQGEEQYF
size: -; D: -; J: TRBJ2-7; V: TRBV12-5; DNA: TGTGCTAGTGGTTTGGTACGGTCAGGAACCTACGAGCAGTACTTC; CDR3: CASGLVRSGTYEQYF
size: -; D: -; J: TRBJ2-5; V: TRBV28; DNA: TGTGCCAGCAGTTTAGAAGGGATTGGTGGGGCACCCGGGGAGACCCAGTACTTC; CDR3: CASSLEGIGGAPGETQYF
size: -; D: TRBD1; J: TRBJ2-4; V: TRBV19; DNA: TGTGCCAGTAGTACGCAACAGGGGGCGGCGGGCAAAAACATTCAGTACTTC; CDR3: CASSTQQGAAGKNIQYF
size: -; D: -; J: TRBJ2-2; V: TRBV6-5; DNA: TGTGCCAGCAGTGCCCGGGGGATCACCGGGGAGCTGTTTTTT; CDR3: CASSARGITGELFF
size: -; D: -; J: TRBJ1-2; V: TRBV5-4; DNA: TGTGCCAGCAGCTTGCAGGGAACGGACCGCTATGGCTACACCTTC; CDR3: CASSLQGTDRYGYTF
size: -; D: TRBD1; J: TRBJ1-1; V: TRBV7-9; DNA: TGTGCCAGCAGCTTAGGGGACAGGGTGAACACTGAAGCTTTCTTT; CDR3: CASSLGDRVNTEAFF
size: -; D: TRBD1; J: TRBJ2-7; V: TRBV4-2; DNA: TGTGCCAGCAGCCGTTCAGGGGGCATAGCCCACGAGCAGTACTTC; CDR3: CASSRSGGIAHEQYF
size: few; D: -; J: TRBJ2-3; V: TRBV7-2; DNA: TGTGCCAGCAGCCCGCCCACTACGGGGGATACGCAGTATTTT; CDR3: CASSPPTTGDTQYF
size: -; D: -; J: TRBJ1-5; V: TRBV7-9; DNA: TGTGCCAGCAGCTTAGCGGGAGAGAATCAGCCCCAGCATTTT; CDR3: CASSLAGENQPQHF
size: -; D: -; J: TRBJ1-3; V: TRBV30; DNA: TGTGCCTGGAGTAGCACAGGTGGAAACACCATATATTTT; CDR3: CAWSSTGGNTIYF
size: few; D: TRBD1; J: TRBJ2-5; V: TRBV4-2; DNA: TGTGCCAGCAGCCAAGAGGGACAGGGGCAAGAGACCCAGTACTTC; CDR3: CASSQEGQGQETQYF
size: -; D: TRBD2; J: TRBJ2-7; V: TRBV25-1; DNA: TGTGCCAGCAGTGGCAGCGGGAGGGCCTACGAGCAGTACTTC; CDR3: CASSGSGRAYEQYF
size: -; D: TRBD2; J: TRBJ2-1; V: TRBV5-1; DNA: TGCGCCAGCAGTGTGGTGCCGGGAGGTACTTCGGGTGAGCAGTTCTTC; CDR3: CASSVVPGGTSGEQFF
size: -; D: -; J: TRBJ2-1; V: TRBV6-5; DNA: TGTGCCAGCAGTCGTAGACTAGAGGGTGAGCAGTTCTTC; CDR3: CASSRRLEGEQFF
size: -; D: TRBD1; J: TRBJ2-1; V: TRBV4-2; DNA: TGTGCCAGCAGCCACGACAGGGCTAGCTCCTACAATGAGCAGTTCTTC; CDR3: CASSHDRASSYNEQFF
size: once; D: TRBD1; J: TRBJ2-3; V: TRBV9; DNA: TGTGCCAGCAGCGTAGGGACAGGGCCCACAGATACGCAGTATTTT; CDR3: CASSVGTGPTDTQYF
size: -; D: -; J: TRBJ2-1; V: TRBV6-5; DNA: TGTGCCAGCAGGGACACGGGTAGCTCCTACAATGAGCAGTTCTTC; CDR3: CASRDTGSSYNEQFF
size: -; D: -; J: TRBJ2-3; V: TRBV25-1; DNA: TGTGCCAGCAGTGAATATTCCCTCACAGATACGCAGTATTTT; CDR3: CASSEYSLTDTQYF
size: -; D: -; J: TRBJ1-3; V: TRBV19; DNA: TGTGCCAGTAGAAGCTACAGGGCCTCCTCTGGAAACACCATATATTTT; CDR3: CASRSYRASSGNTIYF
size: -; D: -; J: TRBJ2-7; V: TRBV7-9; DNA: TGTGCCAGCAGCTTTATGACCAATCGGGGACTGATTTCCTACGAGCAGTACTTC; CDR3: CASSFMTNRGLISYEQYF
size: -; D: TRBD1; J: TRBJ2-5; V: TRBV5-8; DNA: TGTGCCAGCAGCTCCGGTACCGGGACAGGGGTGCTCCAAGAGACCCAGTACTTC; CDR3: CASSSGTGTGVLQETQYF
size: -; D: TRBD2; J: TRBJ2-1; V: TRBV6-6; DNA: TGTGCCAGCGGAGAAGCGGGAGCCTACAATGAGCAGTTCTTC; CDR3: CASGEAGAYNEQFF
size: once; D: TRBD1; J: TRBJ2-5; V: TRBV9; DNA: TGTGCCAGCAGCCAAAACCCTGGGACAGCTCAAGAGACCCAGTACTTC; CDR3: CASSQNPGTAQETQYF
size: -; D: TRBD2; J: TRBJ2-2; V: TRBV11-3; DNA: TGTGCCAGCAACCCAGCGGGACCAGACACCGGGGAGCTGTTTTTT; CDR3: CASNPAGPDTGELFF
size: -; D: TRBD1; J: TRBJ1-2; V: TRBV7-2; DNA: TGTGCCAGCAGCTCTAAAGGGACAGACTTCGGCTACACCTTC; CDR3: CASSSKGTDFGYTF
size: -; D: TRBD2; J: TRBJ2-2; V: TRBV4-2; DNA: TGTGCCAGCAGCCAAGATGAGCGGCAAAGCGGGGAGGGGGAGCTGTTTTTT; CDR3: CASSQDERQSGEGELFF
size: few; D: TRBD1; J: TRBJ2-2; V: TRBV5-1; DNA: TGCGCCAGCTCTCAGGCCGGAGGACAGGGGGCGACCGGGGAGCTGTTTTTT; CDR3: CASSQAGGQGATGELFF
size: once; D: -; J: TRBJ1-6; V: TRBV5-4; DNA: TGTGCCAGCAGCTCGGACCCGAGGGCATCATATAATTCACCCCTCCACTTT; CDR3: CASSSDPRASYNSPLHF
size: -; D: -; J: TRBJ1-1; V: TRBV5-1; DNA: TGCGCCAGCAGCTTGGCCGGAGCGAGGGACACTGAAGCTTTCTTT; CDR3: CASSLAGARDTEAFF
size: -; D: -; J: TRBJ1-1; V: TRBV2; DNA: TGTGCCAGCAGTATGGAGTTCGGGTTAATTGAAGCTTTCTTT; CDR3: CASSMEFGLIEAFF
size: -; D: -; J: TRBJ1-2; V: TRBV30; DNA: TGTGCCTGGAGTGTTTATCTCCCAGGGAGGAGTAACTATGGCTACACCTTC; CDR3: CAWSVYLPGRSNYGYTF
size: -; D: -; J: TRBJ2-2; V: TRBV29-1; DNA: TGCAGCGTTGAAGAGTTTGGGTCGGGTGCGACCGGGGAGCTGTTTTTT; CDR3: CSVEEFGSGATGELFF
size: -; D: -; J: TRBJ2-7; V: TRBV4-1; DNA: TGCGCCAGCAGCCAAGAAACTAGACTTCCCTACGAGCAGTACTTC; CDR3: CASSQETRLPYEQYF
size: -; D: TRBD2; J: TRBJ2-7; V: TRBV11-3; DNA: TGTGCCAGCAGCTTAGACAGCACTAGCGGTTATGAGCAGTACTTC; CDR3: CASSLDSTSGYEQYF
size: -; D: -; J: TRBJ2-1; V: TRBV13; DNA: TGTGCCAGCAGTCTCAATACACTTACTATTTCCTCCTACAATGAGCAGTTCTTC; CDR3: CASSLNTLTISSYNEQFF
size: -; D: -; J: TRBJ2-5; V: TRBV18; DNA: TGTGCCAGCTCACCACCGGTTTACAGCAAAGAGACCCAGTACTTC; CDR3: CASSPPVYSKETQYF
size: once; D: -; J: TRBJ2-7; V: TRBV7-2; DNA: TGTGCCAGCAGCTCCGGGAGTGTGCCCTACGAGCAGTACTTC; CDR3: CASSSGSVPYEQYF
size: -; D: -; J: TRBJ2-7; V: TRBV27; DNA: TGTGCCAGCAGCCCAGACAGGAACGAGCAGTACTTC; CDR3: CASSPDRNEQYF
size: -; D: -; J: TRBJ1-4; V: TRBV11-2; DNA: TGTGCCAGCAGCTTAGGGCGGACAGAAAAACTGTTTTTT; CDR3: CASSLGRTEKLFF
size: -; D: -; J: TRBJ2-7; V: TRBV18; DNA: TGTGCCAGCTCTTCGCAGCTAGATACCTACGAGCAGTACTTC; CDR3: CASSSQLDTYEQYF
size: once; D: TRBD2; J: TRBJ2-1; V: TRBV7-9; DNA: TGTGCCAGCAGCTTAGGTGATAGACTAGCAGTTATTGAGCAGTTCTTC; CDR3: CASSLGDRLAVIEQFF
size: -; D: TRBD2; J: TRBJ2-1; V: TRBV14; DNA: TGTGCCAGCAGCCTTGCCGGGACTAGCGGGAGCCGAAATGAGCAGTTCTTC; CDR3: CASSLAGTSGSRNEQFF
size: -; D: -; J: TRBJ1-5; V: TRBV27; DNA: TGTGCCAGCAGGGAAATAGGGGGTGGCAATCAGCCCCAGCATTTT; CDR3: CASREIGGGNQPQHF
size: -; D: TRBD2; J: TRBJ2-7; V: TRBV11-2; DNA: TGTGCCAGCAGCCCCTCGACTAGCGGGATCTACGAGCAGTACTTC; CDR3: CASSPSTSGIYEQYF
size: -; D: -; J: TRBJ2-1; V: TRBV5-1; DNA: TGCGCCAGCAGCTTGGATCCGGGTAGCTACAATGAGCAGTTCTTC; CDR3: CASSLDPGSYNEQFF
size: -; D: -; J: TRBJ2-3; V: TRBV9; DNA: TGTGCCAGCAGCGTTTCCGGTGCTAGCCGCACAGATACGCAGTATTTT; CDR3: CASSVSGASRTDTQYF
size: few; D: TRBD2; J: TRBJ2-7; V: TRBV5-1; DNA: TGCGCCAGCAGCGCCGCTAGCGGGAGTCACGAGCAGTACTTC; CDR3: CASSAASGSHEQYF
size: -; D: -; J: TRBJ2-3; V: TRBV7-9; DNA: TGTGCCAGCAGCTTTAAACTAGTTACAGATACGCAGTATTTT; CDR3: CASSFKLVTDTQYF
size: few; D: -; J: TRBJ2-1; V: TRBV28; DNA: TGTGCCAGCAGTTCACAGGGGGGGTACAATGAGCAGTTCTTC; CDR3: CASSSQGGYNEQFF
size: -; D: TRBD1; J: TRBJ2-5; V: TRBV27; DNA: TGTGCCAGCAGTTTATTAGGACAGGGAGCTGGAGAGACCCAGTACTTC; CDR3: CASSLLGQGAGETQYF
size: -; D: TRBD1; J: TRBJ1-3; V: TRBV12-5; DNA: TGTGCTAGTGGTTTGGCTGAACCCCGGGACAGGGGAGCTGGAAACACCATATATTTT; CDR3: CASGLAEPRDRGAGNTIYF